This T cell receptor (beta chain) appears in the sequencing data of a study of PD-1 blockade in classical Hodgkin lymphoma. General study results and limits: Newly diagnosed patients had baseline TCR diversity that was reportedly lower than that of healthy donors.

V was clipped by 1 base and J by 2 bases, with 8 bases between them. The CDR3 totals 14 residues. Germline V gene lookup returns CDR1 SGHRS and CDR2 YFSETQ. As to time point: cycle 4 day 1 (C4D1), after five to seven weeks of nivolumab. Each and every patient relapsed after autologous stem cell transplantation, and patients got differing brentuximab vedotin exposure. Using magnetic negative selection, the CD4+ T cells were separated out of thawed PBMCs. TCRdb's table, derived via immunoSEQ multiplex PCR, lists solely in-frame clones and lacks some. This sample has about 22,000 clones, with around 74% found just once. Comments on this clone: As yet, its antigen is unknown.

The receptor was isolated from a human donor with classical Hodgkin lymphoma. Sequenced here: CD4+ T cells from blood, sampled before the fourth cycle of nivolumab. V gene TRBV5-1 combines with J gene TRBJ2-3; D call uncertain. The CDR3 DNA reads as TGCGCCAGCAGCTTGCTCCCCTCCACAGATACGCAGTATTTT. This translates into CASSLLPSTDTQYF. Full variable domain (missing parts from reference TRBV5-1 and TRBJ2-3): KAGVTQTPRYLIKTRGQQVTLSCSPISGHRSVSWYQQTPGQGLQFLFEYFSETQRNKGNFPGRFSGRQFSNSRSEMNVSTLELGDSALYLCASSLLPSTDTQYFGPGTRLTVL.